These T cell receptor beta chains were read from a single sample in a study of blood T cell repertoires in COVID-19. Generated by immunoSEQ multiplex PCR, the TCRdb table keeps only in-frame clones and is missing some. The sample records about 300,000 clones, 90% being singletons. Sequencing was carried out using PBMCs or T cells enriched from blood (not recorded which). The receptors originated from a woman in her thirties who had recovered from COVID-19. CDR3s include the opening cysteine and the closing phenylalanine or tryptophan. The order of the fields is J gene, clone size, D gene, V gene, CDR3 protein, CDR3 DNA. A D gene is named only where the DNA matches it firmly. Rows give clone size only sometimes, using once, few, many, or a class for an expanded clone.

j_call: TRBJ2-7
clone_size: -
d_call: TRBD2
v_call: TRBV7-9
cdr3_aa: CASSRKTSGMSYEQYF
cdr3_nt: TGTGCCAGCAGCCGAAAGACTAGCGGGATGTCCTACGAGCAGTACTTC

j_call: TRBJ2-5
clone_size: once
d_call: TRBD1
v_call: TRBV11-2
cdr3_aa: CASSFYGTEQETQYF
cdr3_nt: TGTGCCAGCAGCTTCTACGGGACAGAACAAGAGACCCAGTACTTC

j_call: TRBJ2-1
clone_size: -
d_call: -
v_call: TRBV24-1
cdr3_aa: CATSDLPSDEQFF
cdr3_nt: TGTGCCACCAGTGACCTCCCTAGCGATGAGCAGTTCTTC

j_call: TRBJ2-7
clone_size: -
d_call: TRBD2
v_call: TRBV28
cdr3_aa: CASTSGRYEQYF
cdr3_nt: TGTGCCAGCACTAGCGGGAGATACGAGCAGTACTTC

j_call: TRBJ2-7
clone_size: -
d_call: TRBD2
v_call: TRBV25-1
cdr3_aa: CASSDLSGSLYEQYF
cdr3_nt: TGTGCCAGCAGTGATCTTAGCGGGAGTTTATACGAGCAGTACTTC

j_call: TRBJ2-3
clone_size: -
d_call: TRBD2
v_call: TRBV5-1
cdr3_aa: CASSLGFGGRGSTDTQYF
cdr3_nt: TGCGCCAGCAGCTTGGGATTTGGAGGGAGGGGAAGCACAGATACGCAGTATTTT

j_call: TRBJ2-5
clone_size: once
d_call: -
v_call: TRBV6-5
cdr3_aa: CASSQGGAQETQYF
cdr3_nt: TGTGCCAGCAGCCAAGGGGGGGCCCAAGAGACCCAGTACTTC

j_call: TRBJ1-4
clone_size: -
d_call: -
v_call: TRBV5-6
cdr3_aa: CASSPVGGMNEKLFF
cdr3_nt: TGTGCCAGCAGCCCCGTGGGAGGGATGAATGAAAAACTGTTTTTT

j_call: TRBJ1-2
clone_size: -
d_call: TRBD1
v_call: TRBV29-1
cdr3_aa: CSVEAFVDRTGGYTF
cdr3_nt: TGCAGCGTTGAAGCTTTTGTAGACAGGACAGGTGGCTACACCTTC

j_call: TRBJ2-1
clone_size: once
d_call: TRBD2
v_call: TRBV5-1
cdr3_aa: CASSLGLAGIEQFF
cdr3_nt: TGCGCCAGCAGCTTGGGACTAGCCGGTATTGAGCAGTTCTTC

j_call: TRBJ1-5
clone_size: once
d_call: TRBD1
v_call: TRBV28
cdr3_aa: CASIPVGWDRDNQPQHF
cdr3_nt: TGTGCCAGCATCCCCGTCGGTTGGGACAGAGACAATCAGCCCCAGCATTTT

j_call: TRBJ1-5
clone_size: -
d_call: -
v_call: TRBV11-2
cdr3_aa: CASSLQGWQPQHF
cdr3_nt: TGTGCCAGCAGCTTACAGGGTTGGCAGCCCCAGCATTTT

j_call: TRBJ1-1
clone_size: once
d_call: -
v_call: TRBV5-6
cdr3_aa: CASSLQGMNTEAFF
cdr3_nt: TGTGCCAGCAGCTTGCAGGGGATGAACACTGAAGCTTTCTTT

j_call: TRBJ2-2
clone_size: once
d_call: TRBD2
v_call: TRBV5-1
cdr3_aa: CASSLAPLAGETGELFF
cdr3_nt: TGCGCCAGCAGCTTGGCACCACTAGCGGGAGAAACCGGGGAGCTGTTTTTT

j_call: TRBJ1-1
clone_size: once
d_call: -
v_call: TRBV19
cdr3_aa: CASSTLIQNTEAFF
cdr3_nt: TGTGCCAGTAGTACTCTCATACAGAACACTGAAGCTTTCTTT

j_call: TRBJ2-2
clone_size: -
d_call: TRBD1
v_call: TRBV28
cdr3_aa: CASSQGASGELFF
cdr3_nt: TGTGCCAGCAGTCAGGGGGCGAGCGGGGAGCTGTTTTTT

j_call: TRBJ2-1
clone_size: -
d_call: TRBD2
v_call: TRBV29-1
cdr3_aa: CSVGILAGVYNEQFF
cdr3_nt: TGCAGCGTTGGGATCCTAGCGGGGGTCTACAATGAGCAGTTCTTC

j_call: TRBJ2-3
clone_size: -
d_call: TRBD1
v_call: TRBV7-2
cdr3_aa: CASSSQGTTSTDTQYF
cdr3_nt: TGTGCCAGCAGCTCACAGGGGACCACAAGCACAGATACGCAGTATTTT

j_call: TRBJ1-6
clone_size: -
d_call: -
v_call: TRBV30
cdr3_aa: CAWSSGGALYNSPLHF
cdr3_nt: TGTGCCTGGAGTAGTGGAGGTGCCCTTTATAATTCACCCCTCCACTTT

j_call: TRBJ2-1
clone_size: -
d_call: TRBD2
v_call: TRBV7-9
cdr3_aa: CASSSAGVVNNEQFF
cdr3_nt: TGTGCCAGCAGCTCAGCGGGAGTGGTGAACAATGAGCAGTTCTTC

j_call: TRBJ1-1
clone_size: -
d_call: -
v_call: TRBV9
cdr3_aa: CASSVLSGGTEAFF
cdr3_nt: TGTGCCAGCAGCGTTCTCAGCGGAGGCACTGAAGCTTTCTTT

j_call: TRBJ2-7
clone_size: -
d_call: -
v_call: TRBV25-1
cdr3_aa: CASSEAEQVSAEQYF
cdr3_nt: TGTGCCAGCAGTGAGGCTGAACAGGTTTCTGCCGAGCAGTACTTC

j_call: TRBJ1-4
clone_size: -
d_call: -
v_call: TRBV11-2
cdr3_aa: CASSLMTEPNEKLFF
cdr3_nt: TGTGCCAGCAGCTTGATGACAGAGCCTAATGAAAAACTGTTTTTT

j_call: TRBJ2-2
clone_size: -
d_call: TRBD2
v_call: TRBV9
cdr3_aa: CASSGGLGNTGELFF
cdr3_nt: TGTGCCAGCAGCGGAGGACTAGGTAACACCGGGGAGCTGTTTTTT

j_call: TRBJ2-1
clone_size: few
d_call: TRBD2
v_call: TRBV5-3
cdr3_aa: CARRPLAGSNNEQFF
cdr3_nt: TGTGCCAGAAGGCCTCTAGCGGGATCCAACAATGAGCAGTTCTTC

j_call: TRBJ2-1
clone_size: -
d_call: TRBD2
v_call: TRBV19
cdr3_aa: CASSIGRLAGYNEQFF
cdr3_nt: TGTGCCAGTAGTATTGGACGACTAGCGGGCTACAATGAGCAGTTCTTC

j_call: TRBJ1-3
clone_size: -
d_call: -
v_call: TRBV10-3
cdr3_aa: CAISPDTSGNTIYF
cdr3_nt: TGTGCCATCAGTCCCGACACCTCTGGAAACACCATATATTTT

j_call: TRBJ1-1
clone_size: -
d_call: TRBD1
v_call: TRBV4-1
cdr3_aa: CASSHTGTGGFTEAFF
cdr3_nt: TGCGCCAGCAGCCACACAGGGACAGGGGGATTCACTGAAGCTTTCTTT

j_call: TRBJ2-7
clone_size: -
d_call: TRBD1
v_call: TRBV5-1
cdr3_aa: CASSLGFRGHGYF
cdr3_nt: TGCGCCAGCAGCTTGGGATTTAGGGGGCACGGGTACTTC

j_call: TRBJ1-1
clone_size: once
d_call: -
v_call: TRBV28
cdr3_aa: CASSHRDLTEAFF
cdr3_nt: TGTGCCAGCAGTCACAGGGATCTCACTGAAGCTTTCTTT

j_call: TRBJ2-1
clone_size: -
d_call: -
v_call: TRBV6-2/TRBV6-3
cdr3_aa: CASSYILEGGNEQFF
cdr3_nt: TGTGCCAGCAGTTACATTCTGGAAGGGGGTAATGAGCAGTTCTTC

j_call: TRBJ2-7
clone_size: -
d_call: TRBD2
v_call: TRBV6-5
cdr3_aa: CASSDPASGAGEQYF
cdr3_nt: TGTGCCAGCAGCGACCCCGCTAGCGGGGCGGGCGAGCAGTACTTC

j_call: TRBJ2-3
clone_size: -
d_call: -
v_call: TRBV5-4
cdr3_aa: CASSPRLVQDTQYF
cdr3_nt: TGTGCCAGCAGCCCGCGTCTAGTACAAGATACGCAGTATTTT

j_call: TRBJ2-7
clone_size: -
d_call: TRBD1
v_call: TRBV19
cdr3_aa: CASSTRTGSYEQYF
cdr3_nt: TGTGCCAGTAGTACACGGACAGGGAGCTACGAGCAGTACTTC

j_call: TRBJ1-6
clone_size: -
d_call: TRBD1
v_call: TRBV28
cdr3_aa: CASSFQRGGGKSPLHF
cdr3_nt: TGTGCCAGCAGTTTCCAGAGAGGGGGCGGAAAGTCACCCCTCCACTTT

j_call: TRBJ2-5
clone_size: -
d_call: TRBD2
v_call: TRBV7-9
cdr3_aa: CASSFALGLAEETQYF
cdr3_nt: TGTGCCAGCAGCTTTGCATTGGGACTAGCGGAAGAGACCCAGTACTTC

j_call: TRBJ2-1
clone_size: -
d_call: TRBD2
v_call: TRBV9
cdr3_aa: CASSVGLAGVVHNEQFF
cdr3_nt: TGTGCCAGCAGCGTAGGACTAGCGGGAGTAGTCCACAATGAGCAGTTCTTC

j_call: TRBJ1-1
clone_size: -
d_call: TRBD1
v_call: TRBV6-1
cdr3_aa: CASSVKRTGWTTEAFF
cdr3_nt: TGTGCCAGCAGTGTGAAACGGACAGGGTGGACCACTGAAGCTTTCTTT

j_call: TRBJ1-3
clone_size: -
d_call: -
v_call: TRBV6-1
cdr3_aa: CASSEISSNTIYF
cdr3_nt: TGTGCCAGCAGTGAAATTAGCTCCAACACCATATATTTT

j_call: TRBJ2-1
clone_size: -
d_call: TRBD2
v_call: TRBV7-9
cdr3_aa: CASSGVTSGSIRDEQFF
cdr3_nt: TGTGCCAGCAGCGGCGTGACTAGCGGGAGTATTAGGGATGAGCAGTTCTTC

j_call: TRBJ2-3
clone_size: -
d_call: TRBD1
v_call: TRBV19
cdr3_aa: CASRTGGTDTQYF
cdr3_nt: TGTGCCTCTAGGACAGGCGGCACAGATACGCAGTATTTT

j_call: TRBJ1-4
clone_size: -
d_call: TRBD1
v_call: TRBV7-2
cdr3_aa: CASSLAGQGGEKLFF
cdr3_nt: TGTGCCAGCAGCTTAGCGGGGCAGGGGGGTGAAAAACTGTTTTTT

j_call: TRBJ2-5
clone_size: -
d_call: TRBD1
v_call: TRBV29-1
cdr3_aa: CSLRDSPSETQYF
cdr3_nt: TGCAGCCTCCGGGACAGCCCCTCGGAGACCCAGTACTTC

j_call: TRBJ1-6
clone_size: -
d_call: -
v_call: TRBV15
cdr3_aa: CATSRGRGDSPLHF
cdr3_nt: TGTGCCACCAGCAGGGGTAGGGGTGATTCACCCCTCCACTTT

j_call: TRBJ1-1
clone_size: -
d_call: -
v_call: TRBV11-1
cdr3_aa: CASSLGQNTEAFF
cdr3_nt: TGTGCCAGCAGCTTAGGGCAGAACACTGAAGCTTTCTTT